The clone carrying this T cell receptor beta chain was observed at least ten times. Germline V gene lookup returns CDR1 MNHEY and CDR2 SMNVEV (reference sequence). The CDR3 contains 14 residues. Losses at the gene ends were 5 bases for V and 3 bases for J; bases not matched to a gene: 7. This record comes from a study of T cells in Graves' hyperthyroidism and ophthalmopathy. The CDR3 regions of TCR beta were amplified from RNA transcripts. In the first-round RT-PCR of the TCR CDR3, the HTBI primer set was used. TCRdb passed the multiplex PCR reads through MiXCR, listing each CDR3 protein once. Of hundreds of thousands of distinct CDR3 sequences listed, 16% are singletons.

The receptor was derived from a woman between 18 and 29 years old with Graves' ophthalmopathy. The specimen sequenced was blood. The chain couples TRBV27 to TRBJ2-7; 7 nucleotides align to TRBD1. CDR3 sequence reads: CASSRTGARYEQYF. The DNA of the CDR3 is TGTGCCAGCAGTCGGACAGGAGCCCGCTACGAGCAGTACTTC.